These T cell receptor beta chains were read from a single sample in a study of T cells in Graves' hyperthyroidism and ophthalmopathy. MiXCR, applied by TCRdb to the multiplex PCR reads, yields one record per CDR3 protein. The table has fewer than 700,000 distinct CDR3 sequences, roughly a sixth seen once; the top ten hold under 20%. The sample consisted of blood. These receptors were obtained from a woman between 18 and 29 years old with Graves' ophthalmopathy. CDR3s include the opening cysteine and the closing phenylalanine or tryptophan. A D gene is named only where the DNA matches it firmly. Size values are once, few and many counts, or a class for expanded clones, and some rows have none.

>many|TRBJ2-1|TRBV7-2|TRBD2
CASSGRAGVNEQFF
TGTGCCAGCAGCGGGAGGGCCGGAGTCAATGAGCAGTTCTTC
>-|TRBJ2-7|TRBV7-3|TRBD2
CASSPLGGGLAGGNEQYF
TGTGCCAGCAGCCCCCTCGGGGGTGGACTAGCGGGAGGAAACGAGCAGTACTTC
>many|TRBJ2-7|TRBV20-1|TRBD1
CSSRTGSYEQYF
TGCAGTTCTAGGACAGGCTCCTACGAGCAGTACTTC
>many|TRBJ2-2|TRBV11-2|-
CASSPTPTDTGELFF
TGTGCCAGCAGCCCCACCCCGACAGACACCGGGGAGCTGTTTTTT
>-|TRBJ2-1|TRBV19|TRBD2
CASTVRLAGELYNEQFF
TGTGCCAGTACCGTCAGACTAGCGGGGGAACTCTACAATGAGCAGTTCTTC
>many|TRBJ2-3|TRBV28|-
CASKDRGRTDTQYF
TGTGCCAGCAAGGATCGGGGGCGCACAGATACGCAGTATTTT
>many|TRBJ2-1|TRBV11-2|TRBD1
CASSLAGTGLINEQFF
TGTGCCAGCAGCTTGGCCGGGACAGGGTTAATCAATGAGCAGTTCTTC
>-|TRBJ2-3|TRBV6-5|TRBD2
CASSYRASGTRKDTQYF
TGTGCCAGCAGTTACCGGGCTAGCGGGACGCGAAAAGATACGCAGTATTTT
>many|TRBJ2-7|TRBV27|TRBD1
CASSWTGGAYEQYF
TGTGCCAGCAGCTGGACAGGGGGTGCCTACGAGCAGTACTTC
>many|TRBJ2-7|TRBV28|-
CASSYRRMGSYEQYF
TGTGCCAGCAGTTATAGGAGGATGGGGTCCTACGAGCAGTACTTC
>-|TRBJ2-5|TRBV20-1|TRBD2
CSARDSGRYETQYF
TGCAGTGCTAGAGATAGCGGGAGATACGAGACCCAGTACTTC
>-|TRBJ2-1|TRBV10-3|-
CAISDSTTYNEQFF
TGTGCCATCAGTGACTCGACTACCTACAATGAGCAGTTCTTC
>-|TRBJ2-1|TRBV6-1|-
CATSGGNEQFF
TGTGCCACCTCCGGAGGCAATGAGCAGTTCTTC
>many|TRBJ1-1|TRBV29-1|TRBD1
CSVLFTGAAEAFF
TGCAGCGTACTTTTTACAGGGGCAGCTGAAGCTTTCTTT
>many|TRBJ1-1|TRBV20-1|TRBD1
CSARVPGQGYLWDTEAFF
TGCAGTGCTAGGGTGCCGGGACAGGGTTATCTTTGGGACACTGAAGCTTTCTTT
>many|TRBJ2-2|TRBV9|TRBD1
CASSVGTGNTGELFF
TGTGCCAGCAGCGTCGGGACAGGCAACACCGGGGAGCTGTTTTTT
>-|TRBJ1-6|TRBV7-2|-
CASSLIDAPLHF
TGTGCCAGCAGCTTAATAGACGCACCCCTCCACTTT
>many|TRBJ2-7|TRBV28|-
CASSTMGGSYEQYF
TGTGCCAGCAGTACAATGGGGGGATCCTACGAGCAGTACTTC
>-|TRBJ2-1|TRBV19|TRBD1
CASSIVTGWAVNEQFF
TGTGCCAGTAGTATCGTGACAGGGTGGGCGGTCAATGAGCAGTTCTTC
>-|TRBJ1-1|TRBV19|TRBD1
CASSSPEGGSTEAFF
TGTGCCAGTAGTAGCCCCGAAGGGGGCTCCACTGAAGCTTTCTTT
>few|TRBJ1-1|TRBV10-3|-
CAISESTSSRAFF
TGTGCCATCAGTGAGTCGACATCTTCCCGAGCTTTCTTT
>many|TRBJ2-5|TRBV29-1|-
CSVDEGTQYF
TGCAGCGTTGACGAGGGGACCCAGTACTTC
>many|TRBJ1-1|TRBV2|-
CASSEALLEAFF
TGTGCCAGCAGTGAAGCCCTCTTAGAAGCTTTCTTT
>many|TRBJ1-1|TRBV5-1|-
CASSLDQGAFLSAFF
TGCGCCAGCAGCTTGGATCAGGGAGCGTTTCTGTCGGCTTTCTTT
>-|TRBJ2-7|TRBV5-4|-
CASSEVGLSYEQYF
TGTGCCAGCAGCGAGGTAGGCCTCTCCTACGAGCAGTACTTC
>-|TRBJ1-2|TRBV13|-
CASSLGRGVGYGYTF
TGTGCCAGCAGCTTAGGCCGGGGAGTGGGGTATGGCTACACCTTC
>-|TRBJ2-2|TRBV6-9|-
CASSYETTTGELFF
TGTGCCAGCAGTTACGAGACAACCACCGGGGAGCTGTTTTTT
>many|TRBJ1-5|TRBV12-3/TRBV12-4|-
CASSLAKGFGNQPQHF
TGTGCCAGCAGTTTAGCGAAGGGTTTCGGCAATCAGCCCCAGCATTTT
>many|TRBJ2-2|TRBV28|TRBD2
CASSSSGRTGELFF
TGTGCCAGCAGTTCAAGCGGGAGGACCGGGGAGCTGTTTTTT
>many|TRBJ1-1|TRBV30|-
CAWSLVQGLNTEAFF
TGTGCCTGGAGTTTGGTCCAGGGGCTGAACACTGAAGCTTTCTTT
>many|TRBJ1-1|TRBV6-5|-
CASSYWAGGMNTEAFF
TGTGCCAGCAGTTACTGGGCGGGAGGGATGAACACTGAAGCTTTCTTT
>-|TRBJ2-2|TRBV5-4|-
CASKTHPSDGELFF
TGTGCCAGCAAAACCCACCCAAGCGACGGGGAGCTGTTTTTT
>many|TRBJ2-7|TRBV27|-
CASSTISGLIGHEQYF
TGTGCCAGCAGTACCATCTCCGGACTTATCGGCCACGAGCAGTACTTC
>few|TRBJ2-2|TRBV5-1|TRBD2
CASSPGMTSGNTGELFF
TGCGCCAGCAGCCCGGGAATGACTAGCGGGAACACCGGGGAGCTGTTTTTT
>few|TRBJ2-1|TRBV7-9|TRBD2
CASSLVGTSGRRNEQFF
TGTGCCAGCAGCTTAGTCGGGACTAGCGGGAGGAGGAATGAGCAGTTCTTC
>many|TRBJ1-1|TRBV11-2|-
CASSPKGFATEAFF
TGTGCCAGCAGCCCAAAGGGGTTTGCCACTGAAGCTTTCTTT
>many|TRBJ1-1|TRBV30|-
CAWSLGGTEAFF
TGTGCCTGGAGTCTAGGGGGGACTGAAGCTTTCTTT
>many|TRBJ2-1|TRBV7-2|-
CASSPAGPGYNEQFF
TGTGCCAGCAGCCCAGCCGGGCCGGGGTACAATGAGCAGTTCTTC
>few|TRBJ1-1|TRBV29-1|TRBD1
CSVEVNRGPTEAFF
TGCAGCGTTGAAGTGAACAGGGGGCCCACTGAAGCTTTCTTT
>-|TRBJ2-7|TRBV12-3/TRBV12-4|-
CASSAKQGGIDEQYF
TGTGCCAGCAGTGCCAAACAGGGAGGAATAGACGAGCAGTACTTC
>-|TRBJ1-2|TRBV28|-
CASSLGGGNRRTSYGYTF
TGTGCCAGCAGTTTAGGAGGGGGAAACAGGCGCACCTCCTATGGCTACACCTTC
>many|TRBJ2-3|TRBV24-1|TRBD2
CATSAGLARTGDTQYF
TGTGCCACCAGTGCGGGACTAGCGAGGACCGGAGATACGCAGTATTTT
>-|TRBJ2-7|TRBV30|TRBD2
CAWSVLRTSGRPTYEQYF
TGTGCCTGGAGTGTACTTAGAACTAGCGGGAGGCCGACCTACGAGCAGTACTTC
>many|TRBJ2-1|TRBV24-1|TRBD2
CATSLAGASSSYNEQFF
TGTGCCACCAGTCTAGCGGGGGCTTCTAGCTCCTACAATGAGCAGTTCTTC
>-|TRBJ1-1|TRBV15|-
CATSRDRLGGAFF
TGTGCCACCAGCAGAGATAGGTTGGGAGGGGCTTTCTTT
>many|TRBJ1-1|TRBV10-3|-
CAISNHRLTEAFF
TGTGCCATCAGTAACCACAGGTTGACTGAAGCTTTCTTT
>-|TRBJ2-1|TRBV7-3|TRBD2
CASSAGTSGNYNEQFF
TGTGCCAGCAGCGCCGGGACTAGCGGTAATTACAATGAGCAGTTCTTC
>-|TRBJ1-5|TRBV19|TRBD1
CATPPSRDREDQPQHF
TGTGCCACCCCTCCATCTCGGGACAGGGAGGATCAGCCCCAGCATTTT